This T cell receptor beta chain appears in the sequencing data of a study of CD8+ T cells in alopecia areata. Germline values: CDR1 SQVTM, CDR2 ANQGSEA. V was clipped by 0 bases and J by 10 bases, with 13 bases between them. This CDR3 is 12 amino acids long. cDNA reverse transcribed from extracted RNA served as the sequencing template. Here immunoSEQ multiplex PCR was the method, and the copy in TCRdb shows in-frame clones only, minus some. Here the sample spans around 210,000 clones, more than 50% being singletons. Specimen: CD8+ T cells sorted from blood. V is TRBV29-1 and J is TRBJ2-7; D remains ambiguous. The clonotype comes from a human donor in good health. In DNA form, the CDR3 reads TGCAGCGTTGAAGACATGACGGCGGATCAGTACTTC. This codes for CSVEDMTADQYF.